This T cell receptor (beta chain) was recovered during a study of blood T cell repertoires in COVID-19. Study overall: Samples came from the United States, Italy and Spain, spanning acute and convalescent COVID-19. The analysed material was cDNA or gDNA that came from T cells, B-cell-depleted T cells, or PBMCs.

Per the original methods: From reference gene primer amplification, estimates of nucleated cell counts were derived. Data came from immunoSEQ multiplex PCR; TCRdb stores just in-frame clones and leaves some out. From that table come the V and J calls and clone size; the DNA was used to work out D and trimming. The data show approximately 250,000 clones, with about 85% seen just once and 4% to 5% held by the top ten. The CDR3 spans 19 residues. Germline loops: CDR1 SGHVS, CDR2 FNYEAQ. The J segment lost 6 bases and the V segment lost 1 base, leaving 15 bases of the junction unmatched. The chain has TRBV7-6 and TRBJ2-2; 9 bases are shared with TRBD2. Sequenced sample: peripheral blood. The source of this sequence is a man aged 55 to 70 with acute or convalescent COVID-19. This chain's CDR3 is CASSLDEGAGGSWPGELFF. The DNA of the CDR3 is TGTGCCAGCAGCTTAGATGAAGGAGCGGGAGGTAGTTGGCCCGGGGAGCTGTTTTTT.